The TCR beta chain under discussion was sequenced for a study of vaccination effects on CD4 cells after COVID-19. The germline CDR1 and CDR2 sequences are SGHAT and FQNNGV. V trimming: 5 bases; J trimming: 0 bases; junction bases outside the gene matches: 5. This CDR3 is 16 amino acids long. This clone was observed a single time. Its antigen is not known. Here immunoSEQ multiplex PCR was the method, and the copy in TCRdb shows in-frame clones only, minus some. The sample gives some 25,000 clones, about two thirds of which show up once; around an eighth is in the top ten. CD4+ T cells specific for antigen were expanded with viral peptide pools by the ViraFEST assay before sequencing. Scientists isolated CD4+ T cells after a roughly 9-day culture period ended. Vaccinated recipients, who were negative for nucleocapsid antibodies, had no history of SARS-CoV-2 infection.

The chain links TRBV11-2 to TRBJ2-3; the match to TRBD2 covers 10 bases. The specimen was CD4+ T cells from PBMCs cultured with HCoV-OC43 spike peptides, collected before COVID-19 vaccination. The subset denotes: HCoV-OC43 spike overlapping peptide pool stimulation. This receptor was obtained from a human donor who received a COVID-19 vaccine. In DNA form, the CDR3 reads TGTGCCAGCAGCCCCACTAGCGGGACTAGCACAGATACGCAGTATTTT. It codes for CASSPTSGTSTDTQYF. Looking up the rest from reference TRBV11-2 and TRBJ2-3 gives the full variable domain: EAGVAQSPRYKIIEKRQSVAFWCNPISGHATLYWYQQILGQGPKLLIQFQNNGVVDDSQLPKDRFSAERLKGVDSTLKIQPAKLEDSAVYLCASSPTSGTSTDTQYFGPGTRLTVL.